The T cell receptor beta chain described here comes from a study of molecular identifiers for immune sequencing clone quantification. At least ten counts were recorded for this clonotype. Its antigen is unknown. TCR libraries were built in bulk with a published protocol and specific TCR primers. TCRdb reanalysed the PCR reads using MiXCR and keeps one entry per CDR3 protein. The table shows roughly 100,000 distinct CDR3 sequences, with 35% occurring only once. Study-wide results and caveats: Effector cells had over 99% of their molecules in clones above 20 RNA copies, while naive cells had under 1%.

The CDR3 contains 12 residues. V lost 7 bases, J lost 4 bases, and 9 bases lay in between. This TCR was recovered from a human donor in good health. Some libraries in this study had Jurkat cell RNA spiked in. The chain is built from TRBV12-3 or TRBV12-4 and TRBJ2-3; D is unresolved. The sequenced material came from naive CD8+ T cells from blood, with Jurkat cell RNA spiked in. Sample subset: FACS-sorted CD8+CD4-CCR7+CD45RA+ naive T cells. CDR3 region: CASTPSPDTQYF. The CDR3 coding sequence is TGTGCCAGCACCCCCAGCCCAGATACGCAGTATTTT.